The entry below gives a single T cell receptor (beta chain) sequence along with its context. V was clipped by 11 bases and J by 5 bases, with 16 bases between them. Germline-derived CDR1 and CDR2 are MNHEY and SMNVEV (reference sequence). The CDR3 runs to 13 residues. The sample belongs to a study of cytomegalovirus exposure and HLA in healthy donors. The PCR used 60 Vbeta and 13 Jbeta primers. Profiled with immunoSEQ multiplex PCR; TCRdb holds only in-frame clones, not every one. The sample shows under 250,000 clones, roughly 84% of them seen only once. This clonotype was sampled from a boy under 10 years old in good health and CMV-seronegative. The J gene is TRBJ1-3, the V gene TRBV27; a weak D match, TRBD1 (6 bases). Sequencing used PBMCs. Written as DNA, the CDR3 is TGTGCCGCCGCCCCCAGGGACAGAAACACCATATATTTT. Translating it yields CAAAPRDRNTIYF.